These 13 T cell receptor beta chains originate from one sample sequenced in a study of beta chain features in type 1 diabetes. Every bit of the isolated RNA underwent reverse transcription, so sequencing read expressed TCRB transcripts. Assay used: immunoSEQ multiplex PCR; TCRdb lists only in-frame clones, some missing. The table lists around 340,000 clones, roughly 8% of them singletons. Sequencing input: central memory CD4+ T cells from blood. These TCRs come from a woman aged 18-29 years in good health.

The chain is built from TRBV4-3 and TRBJ2-6; 9 bases match TRBD2. The CDR3 length is 19 residues. Looked up from germline, CDR1 is LGHNA and CDR2 is YSLEER. With V trimmed by 0 bases and J by 0 bases, 6 bases remained unmatched. CDR3 nucleotides: TGCGCCAGCAGCCAAGAGGCTAGCGGGATCTACTCTGGGGCCAACGTCCTGACTTTC. It encodes CASSQEASGIYSGANVLTF.

The chain carries TRBV7-2 and TRBJ2-5; 9 positions agree with TRBD2. The tail of the sequence fits TRBJ2-7 better, so the J call may be wrong. CDR1 is SGHTA and CDR2 is FQGNSA in the germline V gene. The CDR3 is 15 amino acids. CDR3 nucleotides: TGTGCCAGCAGCTTATTGAGCGGGAGGTGGTACGAGCAGTACTTC. Residues: CASSLLSGRWYEQYF.

This sequence joins TRBV10-1 and TRBJ2-3; D call uncertain. CDR3 length equals 13 residues. Trimming left V 8 bases short and J 0 bases short, with 9 bases between. CDR1 and CDR2 (germline): WNHNN, SYGVQD (reference sequence). The CDR3 DNA reads TGCGCCAGCCCATCCCCAAGCACAGATACGCAGTATTTT. Amino acid sequence: CASPSPSTDTQYF.

A remark on this clone: A much larger clone is a single base away; this may be a read error. The same CDR3 can be traced to other DNA sequences in this sample. The chain couples TRBV7-2 to TRBJ2-1; no clear D. The CDR3 has 13 amino acids. Trimming left V 1 base short and J 2 bases short, with 3 bases between. CDR1 and CDR2 (germline): SGHTA, FQGNSA. In DNA form, the CDR3 reads TGTGCCAGCAGCTTAGGACCCTACAATGAGCAGTTCTTC. It encodes CASSLGPYNEQFF.

This clone was observed a few times. Written as DNA, the CDR3 is TGTGCCAGCAGTACCCGGGCAGGGGGTGGCTACGAGCAGTACTTC. It specifies CASSTRAGGGYEQYF. V and J are TRBV6-5 and TRBJ2-7, with 7 nucleotides matching TRBD1. The V gene's germline CDR1 is MNHEY and CDR2 SVGAGI. The CDR3 totals 15 residues. V lost 5 bases, J lost 3 bases, and 10 bases stayed unmatched.

This clone came up a few times. The CDR3 region has the DNA TGTGCCAGCAGCTTCGGACCAGGGCGCTATGGCTACACCTTC. It translates to CASSFGPGRYGYTF. The chain combines TRBV7-2 with TRBJ1-2; D perhaps matches TRBD1 (5 bases). V was pared by 3 bases and J by 4 bases, with 12 bases between. Germline loops: CDR1 SGHTA, CDR2 FQGNSA. There are 14 residues in the CDR3.

The chain carries TRBV7-9 and TRBJ1-3; D is unresolved. CDR1 is SEHNR, CDR2 FQNEAQ, per germline (reference sequence). Trimming removed 5 bases at V and 0 bases at J, with 8 bases between. The CDR3 consists of 14 residues. The CDR3 protein is CASSPTYSGNTIYF. The CDR3 DNA reads as TGTGCCAGCAGCCCAACGTACTCTGGAAACACCATATATTTT.

This clone has just a few counts. Other DNA sequences within the sample encode an identical CDR3. CDR3: CASRGQGRYQETQYF. The CDR3 nucleotides are TGTGCCAGCAGAGGGCAGGGGCGGTACCAAGAGACCCAGTACTTC. The rearrangement uses TRBV11-2 and TRBJ2-5, with D maybe TRBD1 (6 bases). Germline assignment: CDR1 SGHAT and CDR2 FQNNGV. This CDR3 has 15 amino acids. Trimming pared 6 bases from V and 0 bases from J, leaving 14 bases between.

V gene TRBV5-1 combines with J gene TRBJ2-1; D tentatively fits TRBD1 or TRBD2 (5 bases each). Trimming took off 4 bases at V and 3 bases at J, with 17 bases between the two ends. CDR1 is SGHRS and CDR2 is YFSETQ in the germline V gene. The CDR3 has 16 amino acids. The CDR3 is CASSPGAGFDYNEQFF. The DNA of the CDR3 is TGCGCCAGCAGCCCCGGGGCAGGGTTCGACTACAATGAGCAGTTCTTC. The full variable domain, in which reference TRBV5-1 and TRBJ2-1 provide the parts outside the CDR3, is KAGVTQTPRYLIKTRGQQVTLSCSPISGHRSVSWYQQTPGQGLQFLFEYFSETQRNKGNFPGRFSGRQFSNSRSEMNVSTLELGDSALYLCASSPGAGFDYNEQFFGPGTRLTVL.

This chain connects TRBV10-3 to TRBJ2-4; a possible D gene is TRBD1 (5 bases). V lost 2 bases, J lost 3 bases, and 11 bases lay in between. Germline V gene lookup returns CDR1 ENHRY and CDR2 SYGVKD. The CDR3 runs to 15 residues. In DNA form, the CDR3 reads TGTGCCATCAGTGAGAGGCAGGGCGGCAAAAACATTCAGTACTTC. It encodes CAISERQGGKNIQYF.

This clone was counted a few times. The same CDR3 can be traced to other DNA sequences in this sample. The rearrangement uses TRBV18 and TRBJ1-4; D is undetermined. Germline values: CDR1 KGHSH, CDR2 LQKENI. CDR3 size: 13 residues. The V gene lost 3 bases and the J gene lost 6 bases, with 8 bases spanning the gap. The CDR3 sequence is CASSPASHEKLFF. CDR3 nucleotide sequence: TGTGCCAGCTCACCGGCATCCCATGAAAAACTGTTTTTT.

This clone was recorded a few times. The V gene is TRBV28, the J gene TRBJ1-1; D is possibly TRBD1 (5 bases). This CDR3 comprises 12 residues. Germline CDR1 MDHEN, CDR2 SYDVKM. V lost 2 bases, J lost 10 bases, and 11 bases lay in between. The CDR3 DNA is TGTGCCAGCAGTTTAGAATCAAGGGGAGCTTTCTTT. Encoded protein: CASSLESRGAFF.

This clone was seen only a few times. The rearrangement uses TRBV7-6 and TRBJ2-5; 7 bases map to TRBD2. V was clipped by 3 bases and J by 2 bases; unmatched bases: 6. The CDR3 is 15 residues long. Germline loops: CDR1 SGHVS, CDR2 FNYEAQ. In DNA form, the CDR3 reads TGTGCCAGCAGCTTTTATAGCGGGCAACAAGAGACCCAGTACTTC. It specifies CASSFYSGQQETQYF. The full variable domain, completed using reference TRBV7-6 and TRBJ2-5, is GAGVSQSPRYKVTKRGQDVALRCDPISGHVSLYWYRQALGQGPEFLTYFNYEAQQDKSGLPNDRFSAERPEGSISTLTIQRTEQRDSAMYRCASSFYSGQQETQYFGPGTRLLVL.